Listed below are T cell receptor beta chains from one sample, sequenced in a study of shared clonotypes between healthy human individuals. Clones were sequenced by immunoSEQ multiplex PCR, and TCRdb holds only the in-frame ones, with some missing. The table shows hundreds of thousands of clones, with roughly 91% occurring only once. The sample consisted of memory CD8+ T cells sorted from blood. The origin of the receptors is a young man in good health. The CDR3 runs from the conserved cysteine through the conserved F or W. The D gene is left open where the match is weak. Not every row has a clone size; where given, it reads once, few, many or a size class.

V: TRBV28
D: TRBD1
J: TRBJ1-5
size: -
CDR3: CASTSTGTGVMGNQPQHF
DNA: TGTGCCAGCACCTCCACCGGGACAGGGGTAATGGGCAATCAGCCCCAGCATTTT

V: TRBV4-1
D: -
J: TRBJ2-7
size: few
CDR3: CASSPVGGTREQYF
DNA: TGCGCCAGCAGCCCAGTTGGGGGAACAAGGGAGCAGTACTTC

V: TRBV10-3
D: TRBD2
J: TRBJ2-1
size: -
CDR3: CAIRLAGVHNEQFF
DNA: TGTGCCATCCGACTAGCGGGAGTCCACAATGAGCAGTTCTTC

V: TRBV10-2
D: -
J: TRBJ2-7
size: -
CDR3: CASSPAATWDYEQYF
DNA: TGCGCCAGCAGTCCGGCGGCTACTTGGGACTACGAGCAGTACTTC

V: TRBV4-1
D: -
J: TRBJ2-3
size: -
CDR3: CASGKGGGTDTQYF
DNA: TGCGCCAGCGGAAAGGGTGGCGGCACAGATACGCAGTATTTT

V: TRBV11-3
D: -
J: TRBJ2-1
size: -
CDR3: CASSLDGDEQFF
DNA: TGTGCCAGCAGCTTAGATGGAGATGAGCAGTTCTTC

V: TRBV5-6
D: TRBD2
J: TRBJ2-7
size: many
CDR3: CASSLTTSGYEQYF
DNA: TGTGCCAGCAGCTTGACAACTAGCGGTTACGAGCAGTACTTC

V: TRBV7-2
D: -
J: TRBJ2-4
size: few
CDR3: CASSLVAVGKNIQYF
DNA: TGTGCCAGCAGCTTAGTGGCAGTGGGCAAAAACATTCAGTACTTC

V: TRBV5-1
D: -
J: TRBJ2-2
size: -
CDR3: CASSRGRNSAGMVLFF
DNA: TGCGCCAGCAGCCGCGGTCGTAACTCTGCGGGGATGGTGTTGTTTTTT

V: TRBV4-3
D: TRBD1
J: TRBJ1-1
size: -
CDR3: CASSQDEPQGENTEAFF
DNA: TGCGCCAGCAGCCAAGACGAACCCCAGGGGGAGAACACTGAAGCTTTCTTT

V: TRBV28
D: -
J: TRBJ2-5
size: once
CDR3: CASSGPGRGQETQYF
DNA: TGTGCCAGCAGTGGACCGGGACGGGGCCAAGAGACCCAGTACTTC

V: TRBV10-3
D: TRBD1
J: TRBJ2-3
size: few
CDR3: CAIRDRGGMGTDTQYF
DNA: TGTGCCATCAGGGACAGGGGCGGTATGGGCACAGATACGCAGTATTTT

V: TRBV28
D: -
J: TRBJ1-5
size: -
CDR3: CASSLPHGGFHSNQPQHF
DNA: TGTGCCAGCAGTTTGCCCCACGGAGGGTTCCACAGCAATCAGCCCCAGCATTTT

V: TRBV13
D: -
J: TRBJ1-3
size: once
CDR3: CASSLEGEGNTIYF
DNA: TGTGCCAGCAGCCTTGAGGGGGAGGGAAACACCATATATTTT

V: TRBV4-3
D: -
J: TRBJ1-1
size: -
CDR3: CASSQDGEDTEAFF
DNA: TGCGCCAGCAGCCAAGATGGGGAGGACACTGAAGCTTTCTTT

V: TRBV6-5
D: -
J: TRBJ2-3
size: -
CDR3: CASRHPGLEQYF
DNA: TGTGCCAGCAGGCATCCGGGACTGGAGCAGTATTTT

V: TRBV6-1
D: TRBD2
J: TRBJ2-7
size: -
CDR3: CASSEGGGEPYEQYF
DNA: TGTGCCAGCAGTGAGGGCGGGGGGGAGCCCTACGAGCAGTACTTC

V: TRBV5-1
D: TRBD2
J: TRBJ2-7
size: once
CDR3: CASSLVAGGAHEQYF
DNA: TGCGCCAGCAGCTTGGTCGCGGGAGGAGCCCACGAGCAGTACTTC

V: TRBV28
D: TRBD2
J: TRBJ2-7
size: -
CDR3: CACQAGEFNYEQYF
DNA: TGTGCCTGCCAAGCGGGGGAGTTTAATTACGAGCAGTACTTC

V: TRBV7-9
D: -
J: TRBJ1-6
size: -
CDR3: CASQNQGYNSPLHF
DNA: TGTGCCAGCCAAAACCAGGGCTATAATTCACCCCTCCACTTT

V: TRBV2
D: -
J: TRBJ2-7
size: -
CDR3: CASRVISYEQYF
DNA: TGTGCCAGCAGGGTCATTTCCTACGAGCAGTACTTC

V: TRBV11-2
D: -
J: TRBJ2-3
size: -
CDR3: CASSLVQASTDTQYF
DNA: TGTGCCAGCAGCTTAGTACAGGCTAGCACAGATACGCAGTATTTT

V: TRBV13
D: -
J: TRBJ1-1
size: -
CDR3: CASSLSGDGNTEAFF
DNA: TGTGCCAGCAGCTTATCGGGAGATGGGAACACTGAAGCTTTCTTT

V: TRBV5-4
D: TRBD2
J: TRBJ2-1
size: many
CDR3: CASSSPSGSYNEQFF
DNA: TGTGCCAGCAGCTCCCCTAGCGGGAGTTACAATGAGCAGTTCTTC

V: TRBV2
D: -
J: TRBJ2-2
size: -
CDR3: CASSEGGPGELFF
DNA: TGTGCCAGCAGTGAGGGTGGGCCCGGGGAGCTGTTTTTT

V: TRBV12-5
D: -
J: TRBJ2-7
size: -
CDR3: CASGSPGGAGEQYF
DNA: TGTGCTAGTGGTTCCCCAGGTGGGGCAGGGGAGCAGTACTTC